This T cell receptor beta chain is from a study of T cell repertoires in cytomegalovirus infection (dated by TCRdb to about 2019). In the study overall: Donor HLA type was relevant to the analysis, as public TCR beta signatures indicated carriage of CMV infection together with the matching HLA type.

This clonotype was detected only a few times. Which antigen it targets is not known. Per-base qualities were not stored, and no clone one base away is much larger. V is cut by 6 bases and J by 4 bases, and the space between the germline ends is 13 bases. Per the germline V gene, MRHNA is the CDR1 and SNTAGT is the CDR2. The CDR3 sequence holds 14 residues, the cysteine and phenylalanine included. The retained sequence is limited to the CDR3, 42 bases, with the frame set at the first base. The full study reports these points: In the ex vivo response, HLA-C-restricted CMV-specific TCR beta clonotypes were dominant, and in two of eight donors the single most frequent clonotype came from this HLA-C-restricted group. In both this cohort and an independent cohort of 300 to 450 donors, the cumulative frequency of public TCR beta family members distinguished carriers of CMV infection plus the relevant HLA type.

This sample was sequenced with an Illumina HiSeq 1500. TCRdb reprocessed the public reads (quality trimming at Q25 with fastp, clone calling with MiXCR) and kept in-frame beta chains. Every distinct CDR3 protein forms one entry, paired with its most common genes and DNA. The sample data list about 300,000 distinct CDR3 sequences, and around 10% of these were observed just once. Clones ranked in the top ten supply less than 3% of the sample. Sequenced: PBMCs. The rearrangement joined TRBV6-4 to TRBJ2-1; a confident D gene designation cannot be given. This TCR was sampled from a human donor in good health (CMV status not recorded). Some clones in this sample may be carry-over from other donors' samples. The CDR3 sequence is CASSRVLGYNEQFF. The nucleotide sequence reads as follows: TGTGCCAGCAGCCGAGTCTTAGGGTACAATGAGCAGTTCTTC.